This TCR beta chain was captured by sequencing in a study of response to subunit inactivated influenza vaccine. Whole-study findings and limits: The authors put forward the suggestion that each seasonal influenza vaccination may bring in only a limited number of new T cells.

TCRdb used MiXCR to reprocess the RT-PCR reads, holding one entry per CDR3 protein. The profile covers about 620,000 distinct CDR3 sequences, with roughly 12% appearing a single time and roughly 10% taken by the ten largest. With regard to this clonotype: Its antigen remains unknown.

Germline values: CDR1 SGHDN, CDR2 FVKESK. The V and J ends lost 4 bases and 0 bases respectively, with 12 bases between them. The CDR3 runs to 15 residues. The source is a man aged 50 or older who received an inactivated influenza vaccine. This chain connects TRBV14 to TRBJ1-1; tentative D call: TRBD1 (5 bases). Sequenced here: PBMCs from blood, sampled on the day of vaccination. The CDR3 spells CASSRAGVVNTEAFF. CDR3 sequence (DNA): TGTGCCAGCAGCCGGGCGGGGGTGGTGAACACTGAAGCTTTCTTT. Filled out from reference TRBV14 and TRBJ1-1, the complete variable domain reads EAGVTQFPSHSVIEKGQTVTLRCDPISGHDNLYWYRRVMGKEIKFLLHFVKESKQDESGMPNNRFLAERTGGTYSTLKVQPAELEDSGVYFCASSRAGVVNTEAFFGQGTRLTVV.